This T cell receptor beta chain is from a study of blood T cells in healthy people across ages. The CDR3 spans 16 residues. V was trimmed by 1 base and J by 0 bases, leaving 10 bases between them. Germline-derived CDR1 and CDR2 are SGHRS and YFSETQ. Alongside a J-beta primer mix, a sample-barcoded 5' primer served in a second PCR lasting roughly 7 to 11 cycles. TCRdb re-called the 5' RACE reads with MiXCR, one entry per CDR3 protein. This sample has about 760,000 distinct CDR3 sequences, with 20% to 25% found just once. These data were also filed under a second study, of T cells of mothers and their children. From that second work: Persisting microchimeric T cell clones went undetected.

Specimen: blood. V gene TRBV5-1 combines with J gene TRBJ2-2, with D tentatively TRBD1 (6 bases). This receptor was obtained from a boy between 5 and 17 years old in good health. CDR3 protein: CASSLTGYANTGELFF. The CDR3 DNA reads TGCGCCAGCAGCTTGACAGGGTACGCGAACACCGGGGAGCTGTTTTTT.